These 17 T cell receptor beta chains were sequenced from one sample in a study of blood T cell repertoires in COVID-19. Sequenced by immunoSEQ multiplex PCR; TCRdb stores in-frame clones only, minus some. The data contain some 490,000 clones, 80% to 90% of them singletons. The sequencing input was peripheral blood. Receptors originate from a human donor in a cohort sampled during active COVID-19.

The CDR3: CASSPVTGGSETQYF. DNA for the CDR3: TGTGCCAGCAGCCCGGTGACAGGGGGCTCGGAGACCCAGTACTTC. The chain carries TRBV6-6 and TRBJ2-5; 10 bases line up with TRBD1. With 6 bases clipped from V and 5 bases from J, the junction kept 9 bases outside the gene matches. This CDR3 region has 15 residues. CDR1 and CDR2 (germline): MNHNY, SVGAGI (reference sequence).

CDR3 loop: CASTFVTGLPEAFF. In DNA, the CDR3 is TGTGCCAGTACGTTCGTGACAGGGTTGCCTGAAGCTTTCTTT. The chain links TRBV19 to TRBJ1-1; 7 bases fit TRBD1. Germline CDR1 LNHDA, CDR2 SQIVND (reference sequence). J gave up 6 bases and V 7 bases, and 11 bases lay outside the gene matches. This CDR3 has 14 residues.

The chain has TRBV2 and TRBJ2-3, with 9 bases that match TRBD2. Germline V gene lookup returns CDR1 SNHLY and CDR2 FYNNEI. After removal of 10 bases from V and 1 base from J, the junction contained 12 bases not matched to a gene. The CDR3 totals 16 residues. The CDR3 coding sequence is TGTGCCATCCCCCGGCGGGCTAGCGGGGGCACAGATACGCAGTATTTT. Translating gives CAIPRRASGGTDTQYF.

This clone was seen a few times. The chain links TRBV21-1 to TRBJ2-3; TRBD2 reflects the table's D call only, with no check against the DNA. TRBV21-1 is noted as a pseudogene. This CDR3 has 15 amino acids. CDR3 amino acids: CASSNWDSRTDTQYF. In DNA, the CDR3 is TGTGCCAGCAGCAATTGGGACTCACGCACAGATACGCAGTATTTT.

The chain links TRBV30 to TRBJ1-5; the match to TRBD1 covers 8 bases. Germline values: CDR1 GTSNPN, CDR2 SVGIG (reference sequence). Unmatched junction bases numbered 3, after V lost 3 bases and J lost 5 bases. This CDR3 spans 13 amino acids. The CDR3, as DNA: TGTGCCTGGAGCAGGGGGCATGATCAGCCCCAGCATTTT. Its translation is CAWSRGHDQPQHF.

The V and J genes are TRBV5-1 and TRBJ2-7, with 8 bases identical to TRBD2. The J segment lost 1 base and the V segment lost 4 bases, leaving 7 bases of the junction unmatched. CDR1 SGHRS and CDR2 YFSETQ come from the germline V gene. This CDR3 region has 15 residues. CDR3 loop: CASSPGGGTSYEQYF. The CDR3 bases are TGCGCCAGCAGCCCGGGAGGGGGGACTTCCTACGAGCAGTACTTC. Full variable domain (remainder filled in from reference TRBV5-1 and TRBJ2-7): KAGVTQTPRYLIKTRGQQVTLSCSPISGHRSVSWYQQTPGQGLQFLFEYFSETQRNKGNFPGRFSGRQFSNSRSEMNVSTLELGDSALYLCASSPGGGTSYEQYFGPGTRLTVT.

In regard to this clone: The junction does not match germline at one end; this may be a read error. The genes are TRBV11-2 and TRBJ2-5; TRBD1 matches at 7 bases. Germline CDR1 reads SGHAT; CDR2 reads FQNNGV. This CDR3 region has 12 residues. The CDR3 DNA follows: TGTGCCAGTGCAGGGGGTCAAGGGACCCAGTACTTC. Translating it yields CASAGGQGTQYF.

This sequence joins TRBV10-1 and TRBJ2-7; 7 bases fit TRBD2. Germline V gene data show CDR1 as WNHNN and CDR2 as SYGVQD (reference sequence). The J segment lost 0 bases and the V segment lost 10 bases, leaving 9 bases of the junction unmatched. The length of the CDR3 is 14 residues. CDR3 loop: CAIKTSEFSYEQYF. In nucleotides, the CDR3 is TGCGCCATAAAAACTAGCGAGTTCTCCTACGAGCAGTACTTC.

The genes are TRBV30 and TRBJ1-1, with D possibly TRBD1 on 6 matching bases. The CDR3 is made up of 12 amino acids. Germline lookup yields CDR1 GTSNPN and CDR2 SVGIG (reference sequence). Trimming pared 2 bases from V and 11 bases from J, leaving 15 bases between. CDR3 sequence: CAWSSTRGLAFF. CDR3 coding DNA: TGTGCCTGGAGTAGCACCAGGGGCCTCGCTTTCTTT.

The rearrangement links TRBV3-1 (or the pseudogene TRBV3-2) to TRBJ1-4; D is possibly TRBD1 (6 bases). The CDR3 spans 15 residues. Trimming stripped 4 bases from V and 7 bases from J, with 16 bases between. Germline V CDR1 and CDR2: LGHDT, YNNKEL (reference sequence). CDR3 sequence reads: CASSPGQSFSEKLFF. The CDR3 DNA sequence: TGTGCCAGCAGCCCAGGACAGTCTTTCTCTGAAAAACTGTTTTTT.

The chain uses TRBV11-3 and TRBJ2-3; D perhaps matches TRBD2 (5 bases). In germline, CDR1 is SGHNT, CDR2 YENEEA. The CDR3 sequence is 16 residues long. Trimming pared 2 bases from V and 4 bases from J, leaving 16 bases between. The CDR3 region has the DNA TGTGCCAGCAGCTTATCGGACCCAGGAGGTCCAGATACGCAGTATTTT. Its translation: CASSLSDPGGPDTQYF.

The chain combines TRBV5-1 with TRBJ2-2, with D possibly being TRBD1 (6 bases). The CDR3 spans 14 residues. V shed 6 bases and J shed 1 base, with 10 bases lying between them. Per the germline V gene, CDR1 is SGHRS and CDR2 is YFSETQ. This chain's CDR3 is CASNLGQNTGELFF. The CDR3 DNA follows: TGCGCCAGCAACCTGGGACAGAACACCGGGGAGCTGTTTTTT.

The chain uses TRBV3-1 (or the pseudogene TRBV3-2) and TRBJ2-3; 13 nucleotides match TRBD2. Germline CDR1 reads LGHDT; CDR2 reads YNNKEL (reference sequence). V shed 1 base and J 6 bases; nucleotides not matched to a gene: 10. The CDR3 spans 18 residues. CDR3 sequence: CASSQVGTSGRASDTQYF. The CDR3, as DNA: TGTGCCAGCAGCCAAGTAGGCACTAGCGGGAGGGCCTCCGATACGCAGTATTTT.

This chain connects TRBV28 to TRBJ2-7, with 15 bases aligning to TRBD2. V dropped 6 bases and J dropped 2; count of bases not matched to a gene: 8. From germline, CDR1 is MDHEN and CDR2 SYDVKM. The CDR3 is 17 residues long. The CDR3 loop is CASSSGTSGRFPYEQYF. The CDR3 bases are TGTGCCAGCAGCTCCGGGACTAGCGGGAGGTTCCCCTACGAGCAGTACTTC.

V gene TRBV7-2 combines with J gene TRBJ1-6, with D perhaps TRBD1 (5 bases). The V gene lost 5 bases and the J gene lost 4 bases, with 12 bases spanning the gap. Germline V gene lookup returns CDR1 SGHTA and CDR2 FQGNSA. The CDR3 loop spans 15 amino acids. The CDR3 DNA reads TGTGCCAGCAGCACCCTTCGGGGGTATAATTCACCCCTCCACTTT. It yields the protein CASSTLRGYNSPLHF.

This clone was counted a few times. The chain uses TRBV19 and TRBJ1-2, with D maybe TRBD1 (6 bases). This CDR3 has 15 residues. CDR1 is LNHDA, CDR2 SQIVND, per germline (reference sequence). Trimming removed 4 bases at V and 9 bases at J, with 21 bases between. For the CDR3, the DNA is TGTGCCAGTAGTAACCGTACCGGGACACGGAGAAGCTACACCTTC. Encoded protein: CASSNRTGTRRSYTF.

J is TRBJ1-4 and V is TRBV7-2; D gene uncertain. Germline V gives CDR1 SGHTA, CDR2 FQGNSA. V shed 4 bases and J shed 8 bases, with 11 bases lying between them. The CDR3 sequence is 13 residues long. In nucleotides, the CDR3 is TGTGCCAGCAGCTACAACATAAACGAAAAACTGTTTTTT. As protein: CASSYNINEKLFF.